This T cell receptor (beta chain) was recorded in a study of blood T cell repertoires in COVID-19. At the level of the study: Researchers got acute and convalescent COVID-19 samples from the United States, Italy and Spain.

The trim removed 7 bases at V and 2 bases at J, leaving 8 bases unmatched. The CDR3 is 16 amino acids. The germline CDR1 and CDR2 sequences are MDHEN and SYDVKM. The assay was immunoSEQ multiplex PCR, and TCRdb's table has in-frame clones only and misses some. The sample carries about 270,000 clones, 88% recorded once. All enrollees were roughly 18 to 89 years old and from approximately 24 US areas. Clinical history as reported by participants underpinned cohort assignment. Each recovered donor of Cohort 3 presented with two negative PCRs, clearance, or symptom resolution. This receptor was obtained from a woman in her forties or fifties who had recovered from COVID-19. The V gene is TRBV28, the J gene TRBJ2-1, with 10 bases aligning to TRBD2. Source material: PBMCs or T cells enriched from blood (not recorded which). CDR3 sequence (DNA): TGTGCCAGCACTAGTAGCGGGAGGTTGGCCTACAATGAGCAGTTCTTC. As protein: CASTSSGRLAYNEQFF. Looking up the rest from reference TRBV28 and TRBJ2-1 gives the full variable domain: DVKVTQSSRYLVKRTGEKVFLECVQDMDHENMFWYRQDPGLGLRLIYFSYDVKMKEKGDIPEGYSVSREKKERFSLILESASTNQTSMYLCASTSSGRLAYNEQFFGPGTRLTVL.